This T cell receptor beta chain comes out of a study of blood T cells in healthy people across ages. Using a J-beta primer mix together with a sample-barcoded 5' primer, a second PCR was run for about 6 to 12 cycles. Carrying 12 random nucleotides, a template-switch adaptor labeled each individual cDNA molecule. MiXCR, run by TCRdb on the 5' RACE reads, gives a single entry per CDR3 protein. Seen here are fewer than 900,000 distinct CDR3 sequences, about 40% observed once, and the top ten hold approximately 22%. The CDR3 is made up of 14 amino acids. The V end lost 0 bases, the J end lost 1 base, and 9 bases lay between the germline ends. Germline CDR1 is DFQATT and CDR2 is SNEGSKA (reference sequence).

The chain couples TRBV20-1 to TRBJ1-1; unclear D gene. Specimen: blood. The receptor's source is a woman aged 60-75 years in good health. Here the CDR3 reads CSARDRTSNTEAFF. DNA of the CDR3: TGCAGTGCTAGAGATCGTACCTCGAACACTGAAGCTTTCTTT.